The 18 T cell receptor beta chains in this list originate from one sample, sequenced in a study of beta chain features in type 1 diabetes. Sequencing targeted expressed TCRB transcripts, as all isolated RNA had been reverse transcribed. Generated by immunoSEQ multiplex PCR, the TCRdb table keeps only in-frame clones and is missing some. The table has 250,000 to 350,000 clones, approximately 10% seen once. The sequenced sample consisted of naive CD4+ T cells from blood. These receptors were collected from a woman aged 25 to 39 in good health.

This chain joins TRBV28 and TRBJ2-1; TRBD1 agrees at 12 bases. This CDR3 is built from 20 residues. CDR1 is MDHEN and CDR2 is SYDVKM in the germline V gene. The V segment lost 3 bases and the J segment 4 bases; nucleotides outside the gene matches: 16. The CDR3 sequence is CASSFDYTGTGGGPYNEQFF. CDR3 sequence (DNA): TGTGCCAGCAGTTTCGACTATACCGGGACAGGGGGCGGACCTTACAATGAGCAGTTCTTC.

In its sample, this clone was seen a few times. The chain combines TRBV5-1 with TRBJ2-6; 9 bases are shared with TRBD1. CDR1 is SGHRS, CDR2 YFSETQ, per germline. This CDR3 region has 19 residues. With V trimmed by 3 bases and J by 1 base, 11 bases remained unmatched. Here the CDR3 reads CASSSGTGRLLSGANVLTF. The CDR3 nucleotides read TGCGCCAGCAGCTCGGGGACAGGGCGATTATTATCTGGGGCCAACGTCCTGACTTTC.

This clone was detected only a few times. The chain recombines TRBV19 with TRBJ2-1, with TRBD2 identical over 12 bases. This CDR3 has 17 amino acids. Per germline, CDR1 LNHDA and CDR2 SQIVND (reference sequence). The trim removed 3 bases at V and 8 bases at J, leaving 11 bases unmatched. CDR3 region: CASSIFVLAGGPHEQFF. CDR3 DNA sequence: TGTGCCAGTAGTATCTTCGTACTAGCGGGAGGCCCTCATGAGCAGTTCTTC. The complete variable domain, with remaining parts taken from reference TRBV19 and TRBJ2-1, reads DGGITQSPKYLFRKEGQNVTLSCEQNLNHDAMYWYRQDPGQGLRLIYYSQIVNDFQKGDIAEGYSVSREKKESFPLTVTSAQKNPTAFYLCASSIFVLAGGPHEQFFGPGTRLTVL.

This clone was detected only a few times. The CDR3: CAWSPGQGPYGYTF. The CDR3 nucleotides are TGTGCCTGGAGCCCCGGACAGGGCCCCTATGGCTACACCTTC. This chain joins TRBV30 and TRBJ1-2; 8 positions agree with TRBD1. V lost 3 bases, J lost 4 bases, and 7 bases stayed unmatched. The CDR3 is made up of 14 amino acids. Looked up from germline, CDR1 is GTSNPN and CDR2 is SVGIG (reference sequence).

There are a few counts of this clone. The rearrangement joins TRBV5-1 to TRBJ2-1, with 10 nucleotides matching TRBD2. Germline V lookup: CDR1 SGHRS, CDR2 YFSETQ. V trimming: 4 bases; J trimming: 8 bases; junction bases outside the gene matches: 9. The CDR3 has 15 residues. The CDR3 protein is CASSRGGTSAHEQFF. DNA of the CDR3: TGCGCCAGCAGCCGCGGCGGGACTAGCGCACATGAGCAGTTCTTC.

The rearrangement joins TRBV11-2 to TRBJ2-3; 8 bases fit TRBD2. Germline lookup yields CDR1 SGHAT and CDR2 FQNNGV. The CDR3 spans 14 residues. The J segment lost 4 bases and the V segment lost 5 bases, leaving 5 bases of the junction unmatched. The CDR3 loop is CASSGTRGADTQYF. DNA of the CDR3: TGTGCCAGCAGCGGGACTAGAGGAGCAGATACGCAGTATTTT.

This rearrangement joins TRBV2 to TRBJ2-1; TRBD2 agrees at 7 bases. This CDR3 spans 15 amino acids. Per the germline V gene, CDR1 is SNHLY and CDR2 is FYNNEI. The V gene end was trimmed by 2 bases and the J gene end by 4 bases; junction bases not matched to a gene: 5. The DNA for the CDR3 is TGTGCCAGCAGTGAATTCCTAGCGGTTTACAATGAGCAGTTCTTC. Its protein product is CASSEFLAVYNEQFF.

With respect to this clone: Other DNA sequences of this sample code for an identical CDR3. The chain joins TRBV10-3 to TRBJ1-5, with D possibly being TRBD1 (6 bases). This CDR3 is built from 13 residues. Deletions cut 6 bases from V and 3 bases from J, with 9 bases between. Looked up from germline, CDR1 is ENHRY and CDR2 is SYGVKD. CDR3 amino acids: CAIRGQLNQPQHF. The CDR3 nucleotides read TGTGCCATCAGGGGACAACTCAATCAGCCCCAGCATTTT.

The chain has TRBV5-1 and TRBJ2-2; 8 nucleotides align to TRBD2. V lost 4 bases and J lost 8; bases outside the gene matches: 7. The germline V gene has CDR1 SGHRS and CDR2 YFSETQ. The CDR3 runs 14 residues. For the CDR3, the DNA is TGCGCCAGCAGCGCCGAGCGGGAGTCAGGGGAGCTGTTTTTT. Protein product: CASSAERESGELFF.

The rearrangement uses TRBV7-2 and TRBJ2-2; 8 positions agree with TRBD1. Germline assignment: CDR1 SGHTA and CDR2 FQGNSA. Trimming at V came to 7 bases and at J to 7 bases, leaving 8 bases not matched to a gene. This CDR3 has 14 residues. This CDR3 reads CASIRDRGHGELFF. The CDR3, as DNA: TGTGCCAGCATCCGAGACAGGGGTCACGGGGAGCTGTTTTTT.

A few counts support this clone. This chain links TRBV29-1 with TRBJ2-1, with 7 bases identical to TRBD2. The germline gives CDR1 SQVTM, CDR2 ANQGSEA. The V segment lost 4 bases and the J segment 6 bases; nucleotides outside the gene matches: 9. The CDR3 is 14 amino acids. This CDR3 is CSVARLAEINEQFF. The CDR3 coding sequence is TGCAGCGTTGCGCGTCTAGCGGAAATCAATGAGCAGTTCTTC.

This clone was counted only a few times. This chain connects TRBV18 to TRBJ2-7; D is uncertain. V lost 6 bases and J 2 bases, leaving 17 bases between the germline ends. Germline values: CDR1 KGHSH, CDR2 LQKENI. The CDR3 runs to 15 residues. The CDR3 region is CASSPRVDTTYEQYF. The CDR3 DNA reads TGTGCCAGCTCCCCCCGCGTCGACACCACCTACGAGCAGTACTTC.

V is TRBV18 and J is TRBJ2-1; D might be TRBD2 (6 bases). The CDR3 covers 17 residues. Trimming shortened V by 4 bases and J by 1 base, and 17 bases separated the two germline ends. Germline assignment: CDR1 KGHSH and CDR2 LQKENI. DNA for the CDR3: TGTGCCAGCTCACGTATCGGCGTGGGGGGTTCCTACAATGAGCAGTTCTTC. It codes for CASSRIGVGGSYNEQFF.

This clone was counted between two and nine times. Here the CDR3 DNA reads TGTGCCAGCAGCTTTGGGGCTGCGTACAATGAGCAGTTCTTC. This encodes CASSFGAAYNEQFF. The rearrangement links TRBV11-3 to TRBJ2-1; TRBD1 might be the D (5 bases). This CDR3 is 14 amino acids long. Germline CDR1 SGHNT, CDR2 YENEEA. V dropped 3 bases and J dropped 4 bases, with 10 bases sitting between them.

The chain couples TRBV30 to TRBJ2-5; 10 nucleotides match TRBD1. The CDR3 contains 13 residues. V dropped 5 bases and J dropped 5; count of bases not matched to a gene: 5. CDR1 GTSNPN and CDR2 SVGIG come from the germline V gene (reference sequence). CDR3 in amino acids: CAWETGGGETQYF. DNA for the CDR3: TGTGCCTGGGAGACAGGGGGCGGGGAGACCCAGTACTTC.

In this sample, this clone turned up a few times. The chain employs TRBV6-5 and TRBJ2-1, with 11 bases aligning to TRBD1. This CDR3 is built from 14 residues. Germline-derived CDR1 and CDR2 are MNHEY and SVGAGI. The V gene end was trimmed by 6 bases and the J gene end by 6 bases; junction bases not matched to a gene: 4. This chain's CDR3 is CASRPGQGGNEQFF. For the CDR3, the DNA is TGTGCCAGCAGACCGGGACAGGGGGGCAATGAGCAGTTCTTC.

The chain carries TRBV4-2 and TRBJ2-5; 8 nucleotides agree with TRBD2. Per germline, CDR1 LGHNA and CDR2 YNFKEQ. Losses at the gene ends were 1 base for V and 4 bases for J; bases not matched to a gene: 5. The CDR3 extends over 15 amino acids. Here the CDR3 reads CASSQGLAGGETQYF. CDR3 in DNA: TGTGCCAGCAGCCAAGGTCTCGCGGGAGGAGAGACCCAGTACTTC.

This clone has only a few counts. The genes are TRBV7-2 and TRBJ2-1; D unresolved. The CDR3 spans 11 residues. V gave up 2 bases and J gave up 7 bases, with 3 bases separating them. CDR1 and CDR2 from the germline V gene are SGHTA and FQGNSA. The DNA for the CDR3 is TGTGCCAGCAGCTTATCAAATGAGCAGTTCTTC. This codes for CASSLSNEQFF.